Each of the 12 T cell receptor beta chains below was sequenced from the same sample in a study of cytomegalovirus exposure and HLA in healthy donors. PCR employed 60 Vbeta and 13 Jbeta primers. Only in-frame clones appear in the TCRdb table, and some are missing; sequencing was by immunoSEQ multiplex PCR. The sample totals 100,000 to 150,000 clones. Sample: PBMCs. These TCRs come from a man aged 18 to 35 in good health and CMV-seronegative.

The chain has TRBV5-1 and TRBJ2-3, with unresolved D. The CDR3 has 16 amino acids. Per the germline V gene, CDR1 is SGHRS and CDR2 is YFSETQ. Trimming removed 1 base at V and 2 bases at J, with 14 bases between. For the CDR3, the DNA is TGCGCCAGCAGCTTGTCGGTAGACACTTACACAGATACGCAGTATTTT. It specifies CASSLSVDTYTDTQYF.

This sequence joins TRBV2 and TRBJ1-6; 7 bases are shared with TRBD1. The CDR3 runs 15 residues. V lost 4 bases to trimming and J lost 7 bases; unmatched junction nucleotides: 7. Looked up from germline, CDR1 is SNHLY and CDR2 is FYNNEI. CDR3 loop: CASSVDRVGNSPLHF. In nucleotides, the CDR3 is TGTGCCAGCAGTGTCGACAGGGTAGGAAATTCACCCCTCCACTTT.

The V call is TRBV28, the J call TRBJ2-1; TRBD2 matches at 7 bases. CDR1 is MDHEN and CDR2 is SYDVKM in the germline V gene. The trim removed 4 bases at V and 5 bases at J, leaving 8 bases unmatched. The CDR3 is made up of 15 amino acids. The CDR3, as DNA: TGTGCCAGCAGTTCGGAGGGAGGGATAAACAATGAGCAGTTCTTC. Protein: CASSSEGGINNEQFF.

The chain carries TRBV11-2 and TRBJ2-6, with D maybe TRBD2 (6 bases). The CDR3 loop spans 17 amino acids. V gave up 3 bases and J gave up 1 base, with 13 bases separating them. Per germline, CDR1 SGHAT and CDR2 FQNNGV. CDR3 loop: CASSFYPGVSGANVLTF. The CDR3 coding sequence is TGTGCCAGCAGCTTTTACCCGGGGGTATCTGGGGCCAACGTCCTGACTTTC.

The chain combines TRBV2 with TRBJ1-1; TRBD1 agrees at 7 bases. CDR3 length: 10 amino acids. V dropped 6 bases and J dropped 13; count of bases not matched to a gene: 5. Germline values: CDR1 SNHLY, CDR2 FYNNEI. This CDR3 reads CASSGRDSFF. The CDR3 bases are TGTGCCAGCAGCGGCAGGGACAGTTTCTTT.

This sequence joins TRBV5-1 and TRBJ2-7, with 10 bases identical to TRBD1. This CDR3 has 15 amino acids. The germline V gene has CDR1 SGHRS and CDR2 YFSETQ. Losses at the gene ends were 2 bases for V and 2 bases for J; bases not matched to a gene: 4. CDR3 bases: TGCGCCAGCAGCTTTCCCGGGACAGGGGCCTACGAGCAGTACTTC. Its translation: CASSFPGTGAYEQYF.

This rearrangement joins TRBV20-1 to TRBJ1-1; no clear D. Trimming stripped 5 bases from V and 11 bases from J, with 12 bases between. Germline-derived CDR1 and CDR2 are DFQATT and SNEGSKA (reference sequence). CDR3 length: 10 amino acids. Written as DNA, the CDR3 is TGCAGTGCTGTCACAAGCGGGGCTTTCTTT. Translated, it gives CSAVTSGAFF.

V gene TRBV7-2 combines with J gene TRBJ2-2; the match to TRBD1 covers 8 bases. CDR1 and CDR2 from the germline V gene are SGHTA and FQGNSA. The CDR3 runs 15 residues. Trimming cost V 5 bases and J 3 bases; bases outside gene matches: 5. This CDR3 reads CASSLRTGHTGELFF. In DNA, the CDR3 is TGTGCCAGCAGCCTCCGGACAGGGCACACCGGGGAGCTGTTTTTT.

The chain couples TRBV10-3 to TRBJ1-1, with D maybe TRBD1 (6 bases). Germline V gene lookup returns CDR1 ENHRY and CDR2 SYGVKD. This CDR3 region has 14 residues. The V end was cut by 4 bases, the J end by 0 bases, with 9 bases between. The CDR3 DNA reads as TGTGCCATCAGTGCTGACAGGTTGAACACTGAAGCTTTCTTT. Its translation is CAISADRLNTEAFF.

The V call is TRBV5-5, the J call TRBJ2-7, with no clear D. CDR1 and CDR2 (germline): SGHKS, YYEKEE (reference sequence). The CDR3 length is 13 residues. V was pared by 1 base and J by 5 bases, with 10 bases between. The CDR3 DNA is TGTGCCAGCAGCTTGTTCCCCGTCGACGAGCAGTACTTC. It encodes CASSLFPVDEQYF.

The CDR3 DNA sequence: TGTGCCAGCAGCTTAGCCCCCCTAGCGGCTCAAATCGCGAACACCGGGGAGCTGTTTTTT. Its translation is CASSLAPLAAQIANTGELFF. J is TRBJ2-2 and V is TRBV7-6; 7 positions agree with TRBD2. Germline V gene data show CDR1 as SGHVS and CDR2 as FNYEAQ. J was trimmed by 0 bases and V by 0 bases; bases with no gene match: 13. The CDR3 is made up of 20 amino acids.

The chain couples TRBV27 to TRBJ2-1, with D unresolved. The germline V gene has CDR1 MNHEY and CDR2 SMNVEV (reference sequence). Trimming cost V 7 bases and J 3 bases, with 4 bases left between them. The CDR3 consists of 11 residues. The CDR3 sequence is CASNSYNEQFF. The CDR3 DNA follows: TGTGCCAGCAATAGCTACAATGAGCAGTTCTTC.